A single TCR beta chain is shown here with its context. Assay: immunoSEQ multiplex PCR; the TCRdb copy retains only in-frame clones and omits some. The sample lists 70,000 or so clones; over 75% were seen once. Trimming at V came to 3 bases and at J to 4 bases, leaving 6 bases not matched to a gene. Germline V CDR1 and CDR2: SGDLS, YYNGEE. This CDR3 contains 15 residues. The data derive from a study of siplizumab effects on memory and regulatory T cells. The chain couples TRBV9 to TRBJ2-2; 7 nucleotides align to TRBD1. The origin of this receptor is a human donor in good health. Sequencing was done on a sample of Tregs sorted from blood. Written as DNA, the CDR3 is TGTGCCAGCAGCGCGACAGGGTCGGGCACCGGGGAGCTGTTTTTT. This codes for CASSATGSGTGELFF.